These T cell receptor beta chains were read from a single sample in a study of cytotoxic CD8 clonotypes in ibrutinib-treated CLL. Some clones are missing from TCRdb's copy, which holds only in-frame ones; the method was immunoSEQ multiplex PCR. Of tens of thousands of clones in the sample, roughly nine tenths were seen once. The specimen was PBMCs, collected after 12 months of ibrutinib treatment. The receptors stem from a human donor with chronic lymphocytic leukemia. Each CDR3 is given with its conserved first and last residue. D genes are given only for firm matches. Clone size is given for some rows only: seen once, a few or many times, or a class if the clone is expanded.

abundance: once
v_gene: TRBV5-1
d_gene: TRBD1
j_gene: TRBJ1-2
CDR3aa: CASSQFDRGQVYGYTF
CDR3nt: TGCGCCAGCAGCCAATTCGACAGGGGGCAGGTCTATGGCTACACCTTC

abundance: few
v_gene: TRBV29-1
d_gene: .
j_gene: TRBJ1-1
CDR3aa: CSVYGDTEAFF
CDR3nt: TGCAGCGTTTATGGGGACACTGAAGCTTTCTTT

abundance: few
v_gene: TRBV20-1
d_gene: .
j_gene: TRBJ1-1
CDR3aa: CSARGNTEAFF
CDR3nt: TGCAGTGCGCGGGGGAACACTGAAGCTTTCTTT

abundance: .
v_gene: TRBV6-5
d_gene: TRBD1
j_gene: TRBJ2-7
CDR3aa: CASRRDRIYEQYF
CDR3nt: TGTGCCAGCAGGCGGGACAGGATCTACGAGCAGTACTTC

abundance: .
v_gene: TRBV19
d_gene: TRBD2
j_gene: TRBJ2-1
CDR3aa: CATDPASGRANEQFF
CDR3nt: TGTGCCACCGACCCGGCTAGCGGGAGGGCCAATGAGCAGTTCTTC

abundance: once
v_gene: TRBV27
d_gene: .
j_gene: TRBJ1-1
CDR3aa: CASSRIFGEGNTEAFF
CDR3nt: TGTGCCAGCAGTCGAATTTTCGGAGAAGGGAACACTGAAGCTTTCTTT

abundance: .
v_gene: TRBV27
d_gene: .
j_gene: TRBJ1-5
CDR3aa: CASSFGSSNQPQHF
CDR3nt: TGTGCCAGCAGTTTTGGGTCCTCCAATCAGCCCCAGCATTTT

abundance: few
v_gene: TRBV7-9
d_gene: TRBD1
j_gene: TRBJ2-7
CDR3aa: CASSRVTGSHEQYF
CDR3nt: TGTGCCAGCAGCAGAGTGACAGGGAGCCACGAGCAGTACTTC

abundance: .
v_gene: TRBV5-8
d_gene: .
j_gene: TRBJ2-2
CDR3aa: CASSLVAETELFF
CDR3nt: TGTGCCAGCAGCTTGGTAGCAGAGACCGAGCTGTTTTTT

abundance: .
v_gene: TRBV25-1
d_gene: .
j_gene: TRBJ1-1
CDR3aa: CASSEFSGASPSAFF
CDR3nt: TGTGCCAGCAGTGAATTTTCGGGGGCCTCGCCTTCGGCTTTCTTT

abundance: .
v_gene: TRBV29-1
d_gene: TRBD1
j_gene: TRBJ2-7
CDR3aa: CSAETGGQGDEQYF
CDR3nt: TGCAGCGCCGAAACAGGGGGGCAAGGGGACGAGCAGTACTTC

abundance: .
v_gene: TRBV9
d_gene: .
j_gene: TRBJ1-4
CDR3aa: CASSPGLTNEKLFF
CDR3nt: TGTGCCAGCAGCCCGGGACTTACGAATGAAAAACTGTTTTTT

abundance: few
v_gene: TRBV7-2
d_gene: .
j_gene: TRBJ2-3
CDR3aa: CASSLDGGFVTDTQYF
CDR3nt: TGTGCCAGCAGCTTAGATGGGGGGTTCGTCACAGATACGCAGTATTTT

abundance: .
v_gene: TRBV11-2
d_gene: .
j_gene: TRBJ1-1
CDR3aa: CASSQGISGVDTEAFF
CDR3nt: TGTGCCAGCAGCCAAGGGATCTCAGGGGTCGACACTGAAGCTTTCTTT

abundance: .
v_gene: TRBV5-4
d_gene: TRBD1
j_gene: TRBJ1-3
CDR3aa: CASSYWEGGPGNTIYF
CDR3nt: TGTGCCAGCAGCTACTGGGAAGGGGGCCCTGGAAACACCATATATTTT

abundance: .
v_gene: TRBV29-1
d_gene: .
j_gene: TRBJ1-2
CDR3aa: CSVDRVGYGYTF
CDR3nt: TGCAGCGTTGACAGGGTGGGGTATGGCTACACCTTC

abundance: once
v_gene: TRBV4-1
d_gene: .
j_gene: TRBJ1-5
CDR3aa: CASSQEFWPERYSNQPQHF
CDR3nt: TGCGCCAGCAGCCAAGAGTTTTGGCCTGAACGTTATAGCAATCAGCCCCAGCATTTT

abundance: .
v_gene: TRBV11-2
d_gene: .
j_gene: TRBJ2-7
CDR3aa: CASSPSYEQYF
CDR3nt: TGTGCCAGCAGCCCCTCCTACGAGCAGTACTTC

abundance: .
v_gene: TRBV4-3
d_gene: .
j_gene: TRBJ1-2
CDR3aa: CASSQDQGGPYGYTF
CDR3nt: TGCGCCAGCAGCCAAGATCAAGGGGGTCCGTATGGCTACACCTTC

abundance: .
v_gene: TRBV7-9
d_gene: .
j_gene: TRBJ2-1
CDR3aa: CASSLIGSYNEQFF
CDR3nt: TGTGCCAGCAGCTTAATCGGCTCCTACAATGAGCAGTTCTTC

abundance: .
v_gene: TRBV7-9
d_gene: .
j_gene: TRBJ2-7
CDR3aa: CASSSDRKVIYEQYF
CDR3nt: TGTGCCAGCAGCTCCGATAGGAAGGTTATCTACGAGCAGTACTTC

abundance: .
v_gene: TRBV9
d_gene: TRBD2
j_gene: TRBJ2-3
CDR3aa: CASSVGLAGGTDTQYF
CDR3nt: TGTGCCAGCAGCGTAGGACTAGCGGGAGGCACAGATACGCAGTATTTT

abundance: once
v_gene: TRBV19
d_gene: .
j_gene: TRBJ1-3
CDR3aa: CASSMRQGTSSGNTIYF
CDR3nt: TGTGCCAGTAGTATGCGGCAGGGAACAAGCTCTGGAAACACCATATATTTT

abundance: .
v_gene: TRBV5-1
d_gene: .
j_gene: TRBJ1-2
CDR3aa: CASTLTGIQSNYGYTF
CDR3nt: TGCGCCTCAACTCTTACCGGGATTCAATCTAACTATGGCTACACCTTC

abundance: once
v_gene: TRBV5-6
d_gene: .
j_gene: TRBJ1-5
CDR3aa: CASSYRGPYSNQPQHF
CDR3nt: TGTGCCAGCAGCTACCGGGGCCCCTATAGCAATCAGCCCCAGCATTTT

abundance: .
v_gene: TRBV4-1
d_gene: .
j_gene: TRBJ2-7
CDR3aa: CASSLREGSEQYF
CDR3nt: TGCGCCAGCAGCCTTAGGGAAGGCTCCGAGCAGTACTTC

abundance: .
v_gene: TRBV7-3
d_gene: .
j_gene: TRBJ2-3
CDR3aa: CASSLRGRYTDTQYF
CDR3nt: TGTGCCAGCAGCTTACGGGGACGATACACAGATACGCAGTATTTT

abundance: .
v_gene: TRBV15
d_gene: .
j_gene: TRBJ2-6
CDR3aa: CATSRGFSGANVLTF
CDR3nt: TGTGCCACCAGCAGAGGGTTCTCTGGGGCCAACGTCCTGACTTTC

abundance: .
v_gene: TRBV6-5
d_gene: .
j_gene: TRBJ1-1
CDR3aa: CASSKNNQGTEAFF
CDR3nt: TGTGCCAGCAGTAAAAACAACCAGGGCACTGAAGCTTTCTTT

abundance: .
v_gene: TRBV29-1
d_gene: .
j_gene: TRBJ1-3
CDR3aa: CSVSVSRGSGNTIYF
CDR3nt: TGCAGCGTGTCCGTCTCTCGGGGCTCTGGAAACACCATATATTTT

abundance: .
v_gene: TRBV7-2
d_gene: TRBD2
j_gene: TRBJ2-1
CDR3aa: CASRRSGTSYNEQFF
CDR3nt: TGTGCCAGCAGGCGTAGCGGGACCTCCTACAATGAGCAGTTCTTC

abundance: .
v_gene: TRBV5-1
d_gene: TRBD1
j_gene: TRBJ2-7
CDR3aa: CASSATARTGSYEQYF
CDR3nt: TGCGCCAGCAGCGCTACAGCGCGGACAGGGTCCTACGAGCAGTACTTC

abundance: once
v_gene: TRBV5-1
d_gene: TRBD1
j_gene: TRBJ2-1
CDR3aa: CASSFIEQGIKGFNEQFF
CDR3nt: TGCGCCAGCAGCTTCATCGAACAGGGGATCAAGGGTTTCAATGAGCAGTTCTTC

abundance: once
v_gene: TRBV7-8
d_gene: .
j_gene: TRBJ2-7
CDR3aa: CASSMQGYEQYF
CDR3nt: TGTGCCAGCAGCATGCAGGGCTACGAGCAGTACTTC

abundance: .
v_gene: TRBV15
d_gene: TRBD1
j_gene: TRBJ2-1
CDR3aa: CATSRGQGYNFLGIYNEQFF
CDR3nt: TGTGCCACCAGCAGAGGACAGGGGTACAATTTTTTAGGGATATACAATGAGCAGTTCTTC

abundance: once
v_gene: TRBV5-1
d_gene: .
j_gene: TRBJ2-5
CDR3aa: CASSLKGGVEETQYF
CDR3nt: TGCGCCAGCAGCTTGAAAGGCGGGGTTGAAGAGACCCAGTACTTC

abundance: few
v_gene: TRBV18
d_gene: .
j_gene: TRBJ1-2
CDR3aa: CASSPTGTLGNYGYTF
CDR3nt: TGTGCCAGCTCACCAACAGGGACCTTGGGAAACTATGGCTACACCTTC

abundance: .
v_gene: TRBV18
d_gene: .
j_gene: TRBJ1-1
CDR3aa: CASSPLQGRDTEAFF
CDR3nt: TGTGCCAGCTCACCCCTACAGGGTCGTGACACTGAAGCTTTCTTT

abundance: .
v_gene: TRBV6-5
d_gene: .
j_gene: TRBJ1-2
CDR3aa: CASIETLDRGNGYTF
CDR3nt: TGTGCCAGCATAGAAACCCTGGACAGAGGAAACGGCTACACCTTC

abundance: .
v_gene: TRBV19
d_gene: .
j_gene: TRBJ1-5
CDR3aa: CASSISKMEQPQHF
CDR3nt: TGTGCCAGTAGTATCTCGAAGATGGAACAGCCCCAGCATTTT

abundance: .
v_gene: TRBV14
d_gene: .
j_gene: TRBJ2-5
CDR3aa: CASSAGQETQYF
CDR3nt: TGTGCCAGCAGTGCGGGCCAAGAGACCCAGTACTTC

abundance: .
v_gene: TRBV7-2
d_gene: .
j_gene: TRBJ2-1
CDR3aa: CASSFDAASGSYNEQFF
CDR3nt: TGTGCCAGCAGCTTCGATGCAGCGTCTGGCTCCTACAATGAGCAGTTCTTC

abundance: .
v_gene: TRBV27
d_gene: .
j_gene: TRBJ1-2
CDR3aa: CASRRTTGAKWNYGYTF
CDR3nt: TGTGCCAGCAGAAGGACGACGGGGGCCAAGTGGAACTATGGCTACACCTTC

abundance: .
v_gene: TRBV19
d_gene: .
j_gene: TRBJ2-6
CDR3aa: CATQPRPRGDGANVLTF
CDR3nt: TGTGCCACCCAACCCCGCCCCAGGGGTGATGGGGCCAACGTCCTGACTTTC

abundance: once
v_gene: TRBV4-2
d_gene: TRBD2
j_gene: TRBJ2-7
CDR3aa: CASSQDPGTRNSYEQYF
CDR3nt: TGTGCCAGCAGCCAAGATCCAGGGACTAGGAACTCCTACGAGCAGTACTTC

abundance: .
v_gene: TRBV9
d_gene: .
j_gene: TRBJ1-2
CDR3aa: CASSTGAGYGYTF
CDR3nt: TGTGCCAGTTCCACGGGGGCGGGTTATGGCTACACCTTC

abundance: .
v_gene: TRBV5-6
d_gene: .
j_gene: TRBJ2-7
CDR3aa: CASSLGQVRYF
CDR3nt: TGTGCCAGCAGCTTGGGACAGGTTCGGTACTTC

abundance: .
v_gene: TRBV7-9
d_gene: .
j_gene: TRBJ2-1
CDR3aa: CASSFRRSDNEQFF
CDR3nt: TGTGCCAGCAGCTTCCGGCGGAGCGACAATGAGCAGTTCTTC

abundance: .
v_gene: TRBV6-1
d_gene: .
j_gene: TRBJ2-5
CDR3aa: CASSELSGKETQYF
CDR3nt: TGTGCCAGCAGTGAATTGTCGGGAAAAGAGACCCAGTACTTC

abundance: once
v_gene: TRBV5-5
d_gene: TRBD1
j_gene: TRBJ1-1
CDR3aa: CASSGRTGGAEAFF
CDR3nt: TGTGCCAGCAGCGGACGGACAGGGGGGGCTGAAGCTTTCTTT

abundance: .
v_gene: TRBV10-3
d_gene: .
j_gene: TRBJ1-2
CDR3aa: CAISDQGLDGYTF
CDR3nt: TGTGCCATCAGTGACCAGGGATTGGATGGCTACACCTTC